The 10 T cell receptor beta chains in this list originate from one sample, sequenced in a study of prognosis after radiotherapy for stage I lung cancer (dated by TCRdb to the early 2020s). TCRdb names Illumina HiSeq 3000 as the instrument used. Two rounds of multiplex PCR were used to amplify the TCR beta CDR3 region from genomic DNA. The first PCR round used primers specific to each TRBV and TRBJ gene, with sequences filed in Chinese patent CN105087789A. TCRdb cleaned the public reads at Q25 with fastp, built clones with MiXCR and kept in-frame beta chains. Identical CDR3 protein sequences are pooled into one entry, listed with their most common genes and DNA. The sample data list fewer than 65,000 distinct CDR3 sequences, and 30% to 35% of these were observed just once. The top ten constitute 9.2% of the sample. The sample consisted of PBMCs, taken before or after stereotactic body radiation therapy (not recorded which). The source of these receptors is a donor aged 50 or older with non-small cell lung cancer.

The table lists this clonotype with many counts. V and J are TRBV2 and TRBJ1-2; D not certain. The V and J ends lost 1 base and 7 bases respectively, with 7 bases between them. This CDR3 spans 12 amino acids. The germline V gene has CDR1 SNHLY and CDR2 FYNNEI. The CDR3 DNA follows: TGTGCCAGCAGTGAAGAGGTGGGTGGCTACACCTTC. Its protein product is CASSEEVGGYTF. The whole variable domain, filled in from reference TRBV2 and TRBJ1-2, reads EPEVTQTPSHQVTQMGQEVILRCVPISNHLYFYWYRQILGQKVEFLVSFYNNEISEKSEIFDDQFSVERPDGSNFTLKIRSTKLEDSAMYFCASSEEVGGYTFGSGTRLTVV.

Ten or more counts support this clonotype. This sequence joins TRBV6-1 and TRBJ1-6; TRBD1 agrees at 10 bases. CDR1 and CDR2 from the germline V gene are MNHNS and SASEGT. The V gene end was trimmed by 10 bases and the J gene end by 10 bases; junction bases not matched to a gene: 16. The CDR3 has 16 residues. CDR3 in DNA: TGTGCCACCACGGCTCAACACCGGGACAGGGGCTCACCCCTCCACTTT. This sequence encodes CATTAQHRDRGSPLHF.

This clonotype was detected many times. The rearrangement joins TRBV11-2 to TRBJ2-5; D may match TRBD1 or TRBD2 (5 bases each). Germline CDR1 reads SGHAT; CDR2 reads FQNNGV. Trimming pared 3 bases from V and 1 base from J, leaving 6 bases between. The CDR3 is 13 amino acids. This CDR3 is CASSFGTQETQYF. Here the CDR3 DNA reads TGTGCCAGCAGCTTTGGGACCCAAGAGACCCAGTACTTC.

This chain uses TRBV29-1 with TRBJ1-4, with a tentative D call TRBD1 (5 bases). This CDR3 has 13 amino acids. V lost 7 bases to trimming and J lost 4 bases, with 13 bases between them. CDR1 is SQVTM, CDR2 ANQGSEA, per germline. The CDR3 nucleotides are TGCAGCGCCGCCGGGGGAAGTAATGAAAAACTGTTTTTT. Translation: CSAAGGSNEKLFF. The entire variable domain, with the rest obtained from reference TRBV29-1 and TRBJ1-4, is as follows: SAVISQKPSRDICQRGTSLTIQCQVDSQVTMMFWYRQQPGQSLTLIATANQGSEATYESGFVIDKFPISRPNLTFSTLTVSNMSPEDSSIYLCSAAGGSNEKLFFGSGTQLSVL.

This clonotype was recorded at least ten times. The chain combines TRBV9 with TRBJ2-2; D is undetermined. Trimming removed 0 bases at V and 0 bases at J, with 3 bases between. This CDR3 is 14 amino acids long. CDR1 SGDLS and CDR2 YYNGEE come from the germline V gene. The CDR3 reads CASSVGANTGELFF. CDR3 nucleotide sequence: TGTGCCAGCAGCGTAGGTGCGAACACCGGGGAGCTGTTTTTT.

To note about this clonotype: The CDR3 carries no conserved terminal phenylalanine or tryptophan, so it likely arises from a read error. V and J are TRBV6-2 or TRBV6-3 and TRBJ1-2, with TRBD1 matching over 10 bases. CDR1 and CDR2 (germline): MNHEY, SVGEGT. The CDR3 contains 16 residues. The V and J ends lost 8 bases and 3 bases, in that order; junction bases with no gene match: 12. The CDR3 region is CASSSRSGTGDYGYTS. CDR3 coding DNA: TGTGCCAGCTCCAGTAGATCCGGGACAGGGGACTATGGCTACACCTCC.

Many counts were recorded for this clonotype. The rearrangement links TRBV30 to TRBJ1-1; D gene uncertain. With 4 bases removed from V and 6 bases from J, the gap between germline ends came to 18 bases. Germline V gene lookup returns CDR1 GTSNPN and CDR2 SVGIG (reference sequence). The CDR3 has 14 residues. The CDR3 DNA sequence: TGTGCCTGGACTTTAGGTGCGGAGGGTGCTGAAGCTTTCTTT. It encodes CAWTLGAEGAEAFF.

CDR3 residues: CASSLEGANIQYF. DNA for the CDR3: TGTGCCAGCAGCTTGGAGGGCGCGAACATTCAGTACTTC. The J gene is TRBJ2-4, the V gene TRBV5-6; no firm D call. V was shortened by 0 bases and J by 7 bases, with 8 bases between the two germline ends. CDR3 length: 13 residues. Germline V lookup: CDR1 SGHDT, CDR2 YYEEEE.

This clonotype came up many times. This rearrangement joins TRBV28 to TRBJ1-1; D may be TRBD1 (5 bases). In germline, CDR1 is MDHEN, CDR2 SYDVKM. This CDR3 region has 16 residues. Trimming took off 7 bases at V and 5 bases at J, with 23 bases between the two ends. The CDR3: CASIPPLGREGTEAFF. The CDR3 DNA sequence: TGTGCCAGCATCCCACCACTTGGGAGGGAGGGGACTGAAGCTTTCTTT.

This clonotype was observed many times. The J gene is TRBJ1-1, the V gene TRBV11-2; D unclear. Germline values: CDR1 SGHAT, CDR2 FQNNGV. Deletions cut 4 bases from V and 1 base from J, with 16 bases between. The CDR3 consists of 16 residues. CDR3 sequence: CASSSAPWGRNTEAFF. The DNA of the CDR3 is TGTGCCAGCAGCTCGGCGCCATGGGGAAGGAACACTGAAGCTTTCTTT.